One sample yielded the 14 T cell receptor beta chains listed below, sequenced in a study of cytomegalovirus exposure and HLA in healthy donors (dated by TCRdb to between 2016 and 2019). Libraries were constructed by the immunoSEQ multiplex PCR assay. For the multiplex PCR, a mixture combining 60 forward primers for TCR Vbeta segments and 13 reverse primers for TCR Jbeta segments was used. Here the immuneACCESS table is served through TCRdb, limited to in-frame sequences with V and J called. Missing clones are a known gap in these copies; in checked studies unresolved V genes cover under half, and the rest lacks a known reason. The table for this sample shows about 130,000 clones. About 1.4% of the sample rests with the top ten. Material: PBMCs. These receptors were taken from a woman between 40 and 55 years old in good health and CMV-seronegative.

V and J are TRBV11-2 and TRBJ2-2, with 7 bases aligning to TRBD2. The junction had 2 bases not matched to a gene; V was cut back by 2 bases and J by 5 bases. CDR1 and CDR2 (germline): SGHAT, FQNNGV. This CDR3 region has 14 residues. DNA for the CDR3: TGTGCCAGCAGCTTACAGGGAGGGACCGGGGAGCTGTTTTTT. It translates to CASSLQGGTGELFF.

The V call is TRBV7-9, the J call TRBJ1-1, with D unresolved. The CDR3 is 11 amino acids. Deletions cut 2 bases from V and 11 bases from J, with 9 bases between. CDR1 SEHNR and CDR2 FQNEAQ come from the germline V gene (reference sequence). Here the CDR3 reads CASSLQPGAFF. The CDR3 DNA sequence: TGTGCCAGCAGCTTACAGCCGGGGGCTTTCTTT. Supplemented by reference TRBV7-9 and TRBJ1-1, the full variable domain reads DTGVSQNPRHKITKRGQNVTFRCDPISEHNRLYWYRQTLGQGPEFLTYFQNEAQLEKSRLLSDRFSAERPKGSFSTLEIQRTEQGDSAMYLCASSLQPGAFFGQGTRLTVV.

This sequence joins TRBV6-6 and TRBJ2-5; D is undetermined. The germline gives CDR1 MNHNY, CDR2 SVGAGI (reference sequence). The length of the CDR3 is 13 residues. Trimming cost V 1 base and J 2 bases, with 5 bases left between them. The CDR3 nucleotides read TGTGCCAGCAGTTACTGGCAGCAAGAGACCCAGTACTTC. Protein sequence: CASSYWQQETQYF.

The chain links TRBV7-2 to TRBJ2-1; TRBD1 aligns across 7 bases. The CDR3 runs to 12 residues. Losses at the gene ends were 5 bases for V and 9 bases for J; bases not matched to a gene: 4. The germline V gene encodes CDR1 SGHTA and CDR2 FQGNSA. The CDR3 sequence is CASSLQGIEQFF. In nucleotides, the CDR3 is TGTGCCAGCAGCCTACAGGGGATTGAGCAGTTCTTC.

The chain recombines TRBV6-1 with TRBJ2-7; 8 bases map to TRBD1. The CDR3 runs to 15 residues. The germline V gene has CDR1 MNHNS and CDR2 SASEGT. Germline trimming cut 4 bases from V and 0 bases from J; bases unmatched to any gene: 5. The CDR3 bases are TGTGCCAGCAGTGCGGGACAGGCTAGCTCCTACGAGCAGTACGTC. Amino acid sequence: CASSAGQASSYEQYV.

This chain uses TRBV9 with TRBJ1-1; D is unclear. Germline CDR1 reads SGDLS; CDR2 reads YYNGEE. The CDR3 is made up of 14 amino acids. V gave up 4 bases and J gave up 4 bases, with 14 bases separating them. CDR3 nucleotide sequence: TGTGCCAGCAGCCCCTTGGACTGGATCACTGAAGCTTTCTTT. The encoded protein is CASSPLDWITEAFF.

The CDR3 bases are TGTGCAAGTCGCTTAGCCCGGAGGGTAACGAACACTGAAGCTTTCTTT. Protein sequence: CASRLARRVTNTEAFF. The genes are TRBV12-2 and TRBJ1-1. TRBV12-2 has pseudogene status. The CDR3 is 16 residues long.

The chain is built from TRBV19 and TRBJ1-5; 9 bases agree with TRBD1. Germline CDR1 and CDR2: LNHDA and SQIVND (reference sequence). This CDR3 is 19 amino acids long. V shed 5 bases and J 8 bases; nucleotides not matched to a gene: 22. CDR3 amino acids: CASSVKGQGFSVSGKPQHF. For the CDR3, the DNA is TGTGCCAGTAGTGTCAAGGGACAGGGATTTTCCGTTTCAGGAAAGCCCCAGCATTTT.

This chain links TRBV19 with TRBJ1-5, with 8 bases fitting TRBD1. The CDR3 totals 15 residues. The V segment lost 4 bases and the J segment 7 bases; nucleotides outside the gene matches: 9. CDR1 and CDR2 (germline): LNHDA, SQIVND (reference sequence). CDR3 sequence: CASSRDRGGVQPQHF. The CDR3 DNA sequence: TGTGCCAGTAGTAGAGACAGGGGAGGGGTACAGCCCCAGCATTTT.

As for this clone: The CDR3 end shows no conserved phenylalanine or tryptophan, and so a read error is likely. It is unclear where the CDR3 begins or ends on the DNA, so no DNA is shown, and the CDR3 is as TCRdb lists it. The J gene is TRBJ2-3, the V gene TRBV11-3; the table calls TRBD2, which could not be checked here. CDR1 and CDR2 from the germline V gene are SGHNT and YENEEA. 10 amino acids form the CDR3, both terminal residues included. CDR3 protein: CASSHGGPPS.

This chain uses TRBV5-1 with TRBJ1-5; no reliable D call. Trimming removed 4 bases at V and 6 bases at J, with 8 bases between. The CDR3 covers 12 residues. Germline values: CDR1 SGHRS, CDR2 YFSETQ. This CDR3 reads CASSRDGQPQHF. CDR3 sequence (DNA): TGCGCCAGCAGCCGGGATGGTCAGCCCCAGCATTTT.

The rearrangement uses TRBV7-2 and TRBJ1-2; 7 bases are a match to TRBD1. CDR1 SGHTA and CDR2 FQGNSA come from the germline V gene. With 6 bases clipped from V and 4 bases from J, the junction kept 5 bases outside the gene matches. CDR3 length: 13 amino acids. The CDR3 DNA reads TGTGCCAGCAGTCGACAGGGCTTCTATGGCTACACCTTC. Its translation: CASSRQGFYGYTF.

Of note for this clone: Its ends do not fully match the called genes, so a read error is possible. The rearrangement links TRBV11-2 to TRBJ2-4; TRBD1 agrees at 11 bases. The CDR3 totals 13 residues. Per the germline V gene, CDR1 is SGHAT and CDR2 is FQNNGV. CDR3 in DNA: TGTGCCAGCAGCGCCGATGAAGGGACAGGGGGAGACTTC. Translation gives CASSADEGTGGDF.

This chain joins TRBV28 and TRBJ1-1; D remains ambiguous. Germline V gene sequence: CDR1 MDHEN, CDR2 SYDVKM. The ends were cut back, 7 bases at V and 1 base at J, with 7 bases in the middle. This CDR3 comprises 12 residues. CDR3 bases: TGTGCCAGCAAGCCCCCGAACACTGAAGCTTTCTTT. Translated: CASKPPNTEAFF.